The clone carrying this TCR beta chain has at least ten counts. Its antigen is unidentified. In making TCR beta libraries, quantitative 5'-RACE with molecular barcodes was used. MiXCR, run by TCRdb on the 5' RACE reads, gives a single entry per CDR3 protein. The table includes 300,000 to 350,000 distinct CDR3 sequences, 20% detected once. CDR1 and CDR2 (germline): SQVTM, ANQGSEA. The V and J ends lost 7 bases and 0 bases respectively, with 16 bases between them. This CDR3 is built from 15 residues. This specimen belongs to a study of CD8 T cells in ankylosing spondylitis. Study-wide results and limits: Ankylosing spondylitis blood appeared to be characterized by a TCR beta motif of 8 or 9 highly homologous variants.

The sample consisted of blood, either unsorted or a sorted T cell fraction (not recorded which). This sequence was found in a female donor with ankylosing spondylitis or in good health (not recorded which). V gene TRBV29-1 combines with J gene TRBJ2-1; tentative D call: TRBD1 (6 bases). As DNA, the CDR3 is TGCAGCGGGGGTACCACAGGGTACTCCTACAATGAGCAGTTCTTC. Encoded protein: CSGGTTGYSYNEQFF.